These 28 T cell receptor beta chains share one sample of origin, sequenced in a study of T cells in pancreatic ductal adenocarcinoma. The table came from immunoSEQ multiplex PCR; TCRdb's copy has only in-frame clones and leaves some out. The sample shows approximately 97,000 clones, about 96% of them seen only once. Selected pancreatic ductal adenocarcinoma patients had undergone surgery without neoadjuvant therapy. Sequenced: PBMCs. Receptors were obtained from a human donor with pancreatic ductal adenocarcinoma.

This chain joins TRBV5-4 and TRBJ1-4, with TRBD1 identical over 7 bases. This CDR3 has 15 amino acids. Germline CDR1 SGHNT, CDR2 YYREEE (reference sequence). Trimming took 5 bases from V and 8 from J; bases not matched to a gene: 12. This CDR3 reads CASSSSTGAREKLFF. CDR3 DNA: TGTGCCAGCAGTTCATCCACAGGGGCGAGAGAAAAACTGTTTTTT.

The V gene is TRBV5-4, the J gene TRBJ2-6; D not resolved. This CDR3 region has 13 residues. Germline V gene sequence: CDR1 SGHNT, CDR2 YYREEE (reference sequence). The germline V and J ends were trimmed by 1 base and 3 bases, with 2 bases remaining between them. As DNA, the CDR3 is TGTGCCAGCAGCTTGCTTGGGGCCAACGTCCTGACTTTC. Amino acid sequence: CASSLLGANVLTF.

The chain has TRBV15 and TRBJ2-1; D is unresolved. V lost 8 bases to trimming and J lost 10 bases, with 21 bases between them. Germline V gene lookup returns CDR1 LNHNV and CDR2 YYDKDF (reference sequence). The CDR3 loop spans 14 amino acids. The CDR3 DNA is TGTGCCACCTCCTTACGACTTTCTTCGGAGGAGCAGTTCTTC. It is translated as CATSLRLSSEEQFF.

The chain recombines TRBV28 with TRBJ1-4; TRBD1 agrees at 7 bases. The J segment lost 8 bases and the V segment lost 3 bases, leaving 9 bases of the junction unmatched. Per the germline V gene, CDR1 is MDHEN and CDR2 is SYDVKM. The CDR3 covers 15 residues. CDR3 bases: TGTGCCAGCAGTTTGGCCGACAGGGCGAGAGAAAAACTGTTTTTT. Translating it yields CASSLADRAREKLFF. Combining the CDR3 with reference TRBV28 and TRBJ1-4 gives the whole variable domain DVKVTQSSRYLVKRTGEKVFLECVQDMDHENMFWYRQDPGLGLRLIYFSYDVKMKEKGDIPEGYSVSREKKERFSLILESASTNQTSMYLCASSLADRAREKLFFGSGTQLSVL.

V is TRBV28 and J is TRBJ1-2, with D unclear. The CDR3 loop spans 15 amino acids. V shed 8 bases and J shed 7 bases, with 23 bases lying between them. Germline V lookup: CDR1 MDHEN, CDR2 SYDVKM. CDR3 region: CASLPGVGPAGGYTF. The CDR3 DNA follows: TGTGCCAGCCTCCCCGGAGTTGGTCCGGCGGGTGGCTACACCTTC.

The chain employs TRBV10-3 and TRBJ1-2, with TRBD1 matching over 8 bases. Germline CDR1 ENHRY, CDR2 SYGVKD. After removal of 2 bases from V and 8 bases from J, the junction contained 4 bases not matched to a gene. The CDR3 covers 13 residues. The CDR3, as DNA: TGTGCCATCAGTGAGCCAGGGGGCGGAGGCTACACCTTC. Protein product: CAISEPGGGGYTF.

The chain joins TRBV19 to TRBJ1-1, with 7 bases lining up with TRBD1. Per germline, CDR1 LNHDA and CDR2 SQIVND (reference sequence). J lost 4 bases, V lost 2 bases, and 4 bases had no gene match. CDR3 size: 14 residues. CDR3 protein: CASSIPEGATEAFF. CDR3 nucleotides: TGTGCCAGTAGTATACCCGAGGGGGCCACTGAAGCTTTCTTT. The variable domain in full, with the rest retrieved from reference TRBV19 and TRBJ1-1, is DGGITQSPKYLFRKEGQNVTLSCEQNLNHDAMYWYRQDPGQGLRLIYYSQIVNDFQKGDIAEGYSVSREKKESFPLTVTSAQKNPTAFYLCASSIPEGATEAFFGQGTRLTVV.

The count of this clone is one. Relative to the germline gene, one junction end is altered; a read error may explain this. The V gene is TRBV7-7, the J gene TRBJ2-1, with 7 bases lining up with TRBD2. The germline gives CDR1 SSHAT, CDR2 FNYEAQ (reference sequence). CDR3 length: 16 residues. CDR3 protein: CASSLEAGPSYNEQFF. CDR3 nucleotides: TGTGCTAGCAGCTTAGAAGCGGGACCCTCCTACAATGAGCAGTTCTTC.

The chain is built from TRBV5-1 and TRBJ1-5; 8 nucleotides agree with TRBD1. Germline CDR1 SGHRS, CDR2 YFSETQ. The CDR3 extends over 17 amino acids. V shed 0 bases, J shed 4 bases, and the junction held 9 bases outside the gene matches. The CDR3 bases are TGCGCCAGCAGCTTGGAACCCCGGACAGGGAGGAATCAGCCCCAGCATTTT. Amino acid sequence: CASSLEPRTGRNQPQHF.

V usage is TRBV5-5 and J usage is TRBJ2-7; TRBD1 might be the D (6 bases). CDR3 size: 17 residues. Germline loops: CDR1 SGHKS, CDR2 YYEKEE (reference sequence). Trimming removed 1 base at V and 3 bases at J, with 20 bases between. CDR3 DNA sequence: TGTGCCAGCAGCTTGCGGCAGGGGTCTCTTTTGATCTACGAGCAGTACTTC. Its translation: CASSLRQGSLLIYEQYF.

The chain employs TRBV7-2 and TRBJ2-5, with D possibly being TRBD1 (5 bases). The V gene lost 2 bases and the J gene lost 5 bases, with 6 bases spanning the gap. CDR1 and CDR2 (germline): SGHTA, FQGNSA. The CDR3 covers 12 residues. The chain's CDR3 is CASSLNRETQYF. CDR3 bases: TGTGCCAGCAGCTTAAACAGGGAGACCCAGTACTTC.

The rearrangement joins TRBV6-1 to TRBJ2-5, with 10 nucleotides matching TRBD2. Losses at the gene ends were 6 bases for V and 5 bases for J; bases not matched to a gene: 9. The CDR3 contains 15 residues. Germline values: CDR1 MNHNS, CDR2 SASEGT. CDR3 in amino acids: CASRLAGHVAETQYF. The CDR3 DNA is TGTGCCAGCAGACTAGCGGGACATGTCGCGGAGACCCAGTACTTC.

The CDR3 protein is CASSEGAGYTGELFF. CDR3 in DNA: TGTGCCAGCAGTGAAGGGGCGGGGTACACCGGGGAGCTGTTTTTT. The V and J genes are TRBV2 and TRBJ2-2, with a possible D match to TRBD2 (6 bases). The CDR3 has 15 amino acids. CDR1 is SNHLY, CDR2 FYNNEI, per germline. Trimming took off 1 base at V and 3 bases at J, with 9 bases between the two ends.

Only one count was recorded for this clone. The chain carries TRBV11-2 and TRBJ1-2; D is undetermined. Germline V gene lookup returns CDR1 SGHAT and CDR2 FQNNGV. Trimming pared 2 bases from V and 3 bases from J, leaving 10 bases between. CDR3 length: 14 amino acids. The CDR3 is CASSLLRGDYGYTF. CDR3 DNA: TGTGCCAGCAGCTTATTACGGGGAGACTATGGCTACACCTTC.

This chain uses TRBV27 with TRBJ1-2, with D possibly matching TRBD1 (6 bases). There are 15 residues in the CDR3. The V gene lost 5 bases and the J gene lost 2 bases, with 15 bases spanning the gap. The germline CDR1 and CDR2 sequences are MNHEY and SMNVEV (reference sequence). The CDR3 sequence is CASSRDQGLNYGYTF. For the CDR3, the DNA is TGTGCCAGCAGTCGGGACCAGGGGTTGAACTATGGCTACACCTTC.

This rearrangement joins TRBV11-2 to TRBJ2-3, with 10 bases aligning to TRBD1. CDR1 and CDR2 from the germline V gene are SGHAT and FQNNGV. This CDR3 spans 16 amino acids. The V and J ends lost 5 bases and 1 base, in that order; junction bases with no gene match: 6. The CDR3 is CASSQRGTGGTDTQYF. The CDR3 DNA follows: TGTGCCAGCAGCCAAAGGGGGACAGGGGGCACAGATACGCAGTATTTT.

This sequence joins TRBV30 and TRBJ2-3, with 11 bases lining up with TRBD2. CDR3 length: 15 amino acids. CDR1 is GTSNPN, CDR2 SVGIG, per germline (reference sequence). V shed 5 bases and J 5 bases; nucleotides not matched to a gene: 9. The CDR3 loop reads CAWQALAGVGDTQYF. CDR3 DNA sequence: TGTGCCTGGCAAGCACTAGCGGGAGTTGGAGATACGCAGTATTTT.

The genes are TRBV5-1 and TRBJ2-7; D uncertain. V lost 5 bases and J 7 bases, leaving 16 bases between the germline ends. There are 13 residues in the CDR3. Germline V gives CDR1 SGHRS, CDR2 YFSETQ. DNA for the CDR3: TGCGCCAGCAGTCAGTCATCCCCCGCAGAGCAGTACTTC. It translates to CASSQSSPAEQYF.

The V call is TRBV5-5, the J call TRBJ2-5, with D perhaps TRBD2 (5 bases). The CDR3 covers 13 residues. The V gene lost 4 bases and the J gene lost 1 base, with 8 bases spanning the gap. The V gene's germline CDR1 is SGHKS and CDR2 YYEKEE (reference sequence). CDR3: CASSRSGQETQYF. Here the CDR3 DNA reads TGTGCCAGCAGCCGGAGCGGCCAAGAGACCCAGTACTTC.

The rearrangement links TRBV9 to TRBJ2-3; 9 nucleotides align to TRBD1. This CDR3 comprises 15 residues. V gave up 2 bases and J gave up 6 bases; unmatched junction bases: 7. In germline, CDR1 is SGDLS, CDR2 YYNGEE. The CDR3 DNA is TGTGCCAGCAGCGTGGGGGGCGGGACAGGGGATACGCAGTATTTT. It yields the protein CASSVGGGTGDTQYF.

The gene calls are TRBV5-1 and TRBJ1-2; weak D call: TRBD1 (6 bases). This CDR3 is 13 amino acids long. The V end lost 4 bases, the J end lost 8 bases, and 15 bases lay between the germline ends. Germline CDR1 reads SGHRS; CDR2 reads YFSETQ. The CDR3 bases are TGCGCCAGCAGCGTCCAGGGGCAGTGGGGCTACACCTTC. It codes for CASSVQGQWGYTF. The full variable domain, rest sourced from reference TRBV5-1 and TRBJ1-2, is KAGVTQTPRYLIKTRGQQVTLSCSPISGHRSVSWYQQTPGQGLQFLFEYFSETQRNKGNFPGRFSGRQFSNSRSEMNVSTLELGDSALYLCASSVQGQWGYTFGSGTRLTVV.

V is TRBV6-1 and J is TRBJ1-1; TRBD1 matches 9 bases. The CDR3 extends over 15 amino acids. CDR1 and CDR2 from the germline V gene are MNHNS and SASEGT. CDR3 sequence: CVTGPGQGFGTEAFF. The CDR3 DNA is TGTGTTACGGGGCCGGGACAGGGCTTTGGCACTGAAGCTTTCTTT.

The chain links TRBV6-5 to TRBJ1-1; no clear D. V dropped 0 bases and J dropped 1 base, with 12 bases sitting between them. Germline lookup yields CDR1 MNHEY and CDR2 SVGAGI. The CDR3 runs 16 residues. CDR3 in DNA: TGTGCCAGCAGTTACTCAGTTGGCGCGGGGAACACTGAAGCTTTCTTT. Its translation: CASSYSVGAGNTEAFF.

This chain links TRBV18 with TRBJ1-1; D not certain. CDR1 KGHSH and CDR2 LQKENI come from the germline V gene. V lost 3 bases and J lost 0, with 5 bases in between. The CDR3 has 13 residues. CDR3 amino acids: CASSPGLNTEAFF. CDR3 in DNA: TGTGCCAGCTCACCTGGGCTGAACACTGAAGCTTTCTTT.

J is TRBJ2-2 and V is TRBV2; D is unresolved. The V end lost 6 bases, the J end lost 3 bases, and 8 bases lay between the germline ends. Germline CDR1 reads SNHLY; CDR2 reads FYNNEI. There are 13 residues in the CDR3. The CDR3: CASSGLDTGELFF. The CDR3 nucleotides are TGTGCCAGCAGCGGTTTAGACACCGGGGAGCTGTTTTTT.

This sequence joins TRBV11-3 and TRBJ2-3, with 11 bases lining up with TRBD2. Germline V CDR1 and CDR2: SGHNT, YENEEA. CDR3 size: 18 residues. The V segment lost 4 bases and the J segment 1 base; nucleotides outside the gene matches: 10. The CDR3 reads CASSSAGTSGGGTDTQYF. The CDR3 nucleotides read TGTGCCAGCAGCTCCGCAGGGACTAGCGGAGGGGGCACAGATACGCAGTATTTT.

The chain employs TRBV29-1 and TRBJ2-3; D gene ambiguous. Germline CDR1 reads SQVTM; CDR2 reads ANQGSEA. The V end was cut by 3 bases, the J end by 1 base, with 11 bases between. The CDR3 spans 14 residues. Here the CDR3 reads CSVDDSTRTDTQYF. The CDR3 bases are TGCAGCGTTGACGACTCTACACGCACAGATACGCAGTATTTT.

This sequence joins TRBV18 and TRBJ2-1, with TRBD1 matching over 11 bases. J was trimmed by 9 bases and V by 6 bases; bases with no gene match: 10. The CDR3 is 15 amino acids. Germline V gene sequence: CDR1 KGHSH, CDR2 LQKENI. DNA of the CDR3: TGTGCCAGCTCCGCGGACAGGGGGCGAGTAGGTGAGCAGTTCTTC. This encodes CASSADRGRVGEQFF.